Each of the 29 T cell receptor beta chains below was sequenced from the same sample in a study of blood T cell repertoires in COVID-19. Clones were read by immunoSEQ multiplex PCR, and TCRdb kept only the in-frame ones, dropping some. The table has about 120,000 clones, 84% seen once; the top ten hold nearly 4%. The source material was PBMCs or T cells enriched from blood (not recorded which). All receptors come from a woman aged 30 to 39 who had recovered from COVID-19.

The V and J genes are TRBV4-3 and TRBJ1-1; 9 bases are a match to TRBD1. CDR1 is LGHNA and CDR2 is YSLEER in the germline V gene. The CDR3 sequence is 14 residues long. V was pared by 5 bases and J by 5 bases, with 6 bases of the junction left unmatched. This chain's CDR3 is CASSADRGLTEAFF. Written as DNA, the CDR3 is TGCGCCAGCAGCGCGGACAGGGGTCTAACTGAAGCTTTCTTT.

The chain uses TRBV5-5 and TRBJ1-1; 7 bases are a match to TRBD1. The CDR3 is 14 amino acids. Germline lookup yields CDR1 SGHKS and CDR2 YYEKEE (reference sequence). Unmatched junction bases numbered 6, after V lost 3 bases and J lost 4 bases. CDR3 residues: CASSWDRRGTEAFF. The CDR3 nucleotides read TGTGCCAGCAGCTGGGACAGAAGGGGCACTGAAGCTTTCTTT.

The chain couples TRBV27 to TRBJ2-2; a weak D match, TRBD2 (6 bases). The CDR3 is 15 residues long. Germline CDR1 and CDR2: MNHEY and SMNVEV (reference sequence). Trimming left V 7 bases short and J 6 bases short, with 18 bases between. As DNA, the CDR3 is TGTGCCAGCAATCCTCGGTTAGGGGAGGCCGGGGAGCTGTTTTTT. Translating it yields CASNPRLGEAGELFF.

The chain couples TRBV4-3 to TRBJ2-7; TRBD2 matches at 10 bases. V lost 2 bases and J lost 3; bases outside the gene matches: 4. CDR1 is LGHNA, CDR2 YSLEER, per germline. This CDR3 is 15 amino acids long. The CDR3 loop reads CASSQRLAGDYEQYF. The DNA of the CDR3 is TGCGCCAGCAGCCAACGGCTAGCGGGGGACTACGAGCAGTACTTC.

The V and J genes are TRBV7-2 and TRBJ2-1, with TRBD2 matching 7 bases. The CDR3 runs to 15 residues. With V trimmed by 5 bases and J by 1 base, 5 bases remained unmatched. The V gene's germline CDR1 is SGHTA and CDR2 FQGNSA. The CDR3 DNA follows: TGTGCCAGCAGCAAAGAGCGGGGTTCCTACAATGAGCAGTTCTTC. This codes for CASSKERGSYNEQFF.

This sequence joins TRBV7-3 and TRBJ2-3; D is unresolved. The V end was cut by 5 bases, the J end by 2 bases, with 11 bases between. The germline V gene encodes CDR1 SGHTA and CDR2 FQGTGA. The CDR3 length is 14 residues. The DNA for the CDR3 is TGTGCCAGCAGCATAGCTCCCGACACAGATACGCAGTATTTT. Its translation is CASSIAPDTDTQYF.

The genes are TRBV4-3 and TRBJ2-3, with D tentatively TRBD2 (5 bases). The germline V gene encodes CDR1 LGHNA and CDR2 YSLEER. The CDR3 sequence is 16 residues long. Deletions cut 2 bases from V and 5 bases from J, with 17 bases between. In DNA form, the CDR3 reads TGCGCCAGCAGCCAATCCAGCCGGACTCCGGGAGATACGCAGTATTTT. Amino acids: CASSQSSRTPGDTQYF.

The rearrangement links TRBV28 to TRBJ1-5; the D gene is possibly TRBD1 (5 bases). Trimming shortened V by 4 bases and J by 6 bases, and 22 bases separated the two germline ends. The CDR3 has 17 residues. CDR1 and CDR2 (germline): MDHEN, SYDVKM. In DNA, the CDR3 is TGTGCCAGCAGTTCCTCGACAGAGGCGGCGTTTATTCAGCCCCAGCATTTT. Translation gives CASSSSTEAAFIQPQHF. The full variable domain, its missing parts supplied by reference TRBV28 and TRBJ1-5, is DVKVTQSSRYLVKRTGEKVFLECVQDMDHENMFWYRQDPGLGLRLIYFSYDVKMKEKGDIPEGYSVSREKKERFSLILESASTNQTSMYLCASSSSTEAAFIQPQHFGDGTRLSIL.

J is TRBJ2-7 and V is TRBV7-9; TRBD2 agrees at 10 bases. Germline assignment: CDR1 SEHNR and CDR2 FQNEAQ (reference sequence). There are 14 residues in the CDR3. V lost 5 bases to trimming and J lost 2 bases; unmatched junction nucleotides: 3. CDR3 region: CASSPSGRAYEQYF. The CDR3 DNA follows: TGTGCCAGCAGCCCGAGCGGGAGGGCCTACGAGCAGTACTTC.

The gene calls are TRBV5-1 and TRBJ2-1; the D gene is possibly TRBD2 (5 bases). V dropped 2 bases and J dropped 7 bases, with 7 bases sitting between them. The CDR3 sequence is 12 residues long. Germline loops: CDR1 SGHRS, CDR2 YFSETQ. The CDR3 loop reads CASSFGGNEQFF. For the CDR3, the DNA is TGCGCCAGCAGCTTCGGCGGGAATGAGCAGTTCTTC.

This clone has a count of ten or more. The chain combines TRBV5-1 with TRBJ2-7; maybe TRBD1 (6 bases). V dropped 1 base and J dropped 0 bases, with 8 bases sitting between them. Germline V gene sequence: CDR1 SGHRS, CDR2 YFSETQ. The CDR3 runs 14 residues. The CDR3 region has the DNA TGCGCCAGCAGCTTGCAGGGGAGCTCCTACGAGCAGTACTTC. Amino acids: CASSLQGSSYEQYF. Full variable domain (missing parts from reference TRBV5-1 and TRBJ2-7): KAGVTQTPRYLIKTRGQQVTLSCSPISGHRSVSWYQQTPGQGLQFLFEYFSETQRNKGNFPGRFSGRQFSNSRSEMNVSTLELGDSALYLCASSLQGSSYEQYFGPGTRLTVT.

This chain uses TRBV4-1 with TRBJ2-7; no firm D call. In germline, CDR1 is MGHRA, CDR2 YSYEKL. This CDR3 has 12 amino acids. V dropped 3 bases and J dropped 4 bases, with 7 bases sitting between them. In DNA, the CDR3 is TGCGCCAGCAGCCACCCAGGATACGAGCAGTACTTC. Translated, it gives CASSHPGYEQYF.

This chain connects TRBV18 to TRBJ2-1; 10 nucleotides line up with TRBD2. The CDR3 has 14 residues. Germline V CDR1 and CDR2: KGHSH, LQKENI. The trim removed 0 bases at V and 9 bases at J, leaving 2 bases unmatched. CDR3 sequence reads: CASSPPWTSGEQFF. DNA of the CDR3: TGTGCCAGCTCACCACCTTGGACTAGCGGTGAGCAGTTCTTC.

The rearrangement joins TRBV4-3 to TRBJ1-4, with TRBD1 as a possible D gene (6 bases). The V and J ends lost 4 bases and 5 bases respectively, with 11 bases between them. This CDR3 is 14 amino acids long. Looked up from germline, CDR1 is LGHNA and CDR2 is YSLEER. The CDR3 reads CASSRGQGNEKLFF. The CDR3 nucleotides read TGCGCCAGCAGCCGGGGACAAGGGAATGAAAAACTGTTTTTT.

The gene calls are TRBV5-5 and TRBJ1-4; 9 bases line up with TRBD1. Unmatched junction bases numbered 6, after V lost 4 bases and J lost 5 bases. This CDR3 has 15 residues. CDR1 is SGHKS and CDR2 is YYEKEE in the germline V gene (reference sequence). CDR3 amino acids: CASSPNRGRNEKLFF. DNA for the CDR3: TGTGCCAGCAGCCCAAACAGGGGGCGGAATGAAAAACTGTTTTTT.

This clone was seen a few times. The V call is TRBV2, the J call TRBJ2-1; tentative D call: TRBD2 (6 bases). V shed 1 base and J shed 2 bases, with 12 bases lying between them. This CDR3 region has 16 residues. In germline, CDR1 is SNHLY, CDR2 FYNNEI. CDR3 DNA sequence: TGTGCCAGCAGTGAAGAGGCGGGATCGGCCTACAATGAGCAGTTCTTC. Protein product: CASSEEAGSAYNEQFF.

The chain carries TRBV5-5 and TRBJ1-2; 7 nucleotides match TRBD1. The CDR3 loop spans 14 amino acids. Germline V lookup: CDR1 SGHKS, CDR2 YYEKEE (reference sequence). Trimming at V came to 5 bases and at J to 4 bases, leaving 8 bases not matched to a gene. Here the CDR3 DNA reads TGTGCCAGCAGTAACAGGGGTGATAGCTATGGCTACACCTTC. Amino acid sequence: CASSNRGDSYGYTF. Based on the CDR3 plus reference TRBV5-5 and TRBJ1-2, the full variable domain is DAGVTQSPTHLIKTRGQQVTLRCSPISGHKSVSWYQQVLGQGPQFIFQYYEKEERGRGNFPDRFSARQFPNYSSELNVNALLLGDSALYLCASSNRGDSYGYTFGSGTRLTVV.

The V and J genes are TRBV27 and TRBJ1-5; 9 bases are a match to TRBD1. This CDR3 is 18 amino acids long. The V gene end was trimmed by 2 bases and the J gene end by 4 bases; junction bases not matched to a gene: 12. Germline CDR1 MNHEY, CDR2 SMNVEV (reference sequence). CDR3 bases: TGTGCCAGCAGTTTAATCAGGGGACAGGGCCTTGTTAATCAGCCCCAGCATTTT. It translates to CASSLIRGQGLVNQPQHF.

The V and J genes are TRBV5-1 and TRBJ1-3; D gene uncertain. This CDR3 contains 15 residues. V dropped 1 base and J dropped 2 bases, with 10 bases sitting between them. Germline V gene lookup returns CDR1 SGHRS and CDR2 YFSETQ. CDR3 nucleotides: TGCGCCAGCAGCTTGCCGGGGAGCACTGGAAACACCATATATTTT. The encoded protein is CASSLPGSTGNTIYF.

This clone was seen only a few times. The V call is TRBV10-1, the J call TRBJ2-6; 7 positions agree with TRBD1. The CDR3 length is 16 residues. V lost 5 bases and J lost 3; bases outside the gene matches: 7. Germline V gene data show CDR1 as WNHNN and CDR2 as SYGVQD (reference sequence). The CDR3, as DNA: TGCGCCAGCAGTATAACAGGGGCAGGTGGGGCCAACGTCCTGACTTTC. Translation: CASSITGAGGANVLTF.

The chain employs TRBV6-2 or TRBV6-3 and TRBJ1-2; D gene ambiguous. The V gene lost 2 bases and the J gene lost 7 bases, with 8 bases spanning the gap. This CDR3 region has 12 residues. Germline V lookup: CDR1 MNHEY, CDR2 SVGEGT. CDR3 sequence: CASSYEGAGYTF. CDR3 nucleotide sequence: TGTGCCAGCAGTTACGAGGGAGCTGGCTACACCTTC.

CDR3 bases: TGTGCCAGCAGCTTCGTTAGTGACGAGCAGTACTTC. Protein: CASSFVSDEQYF. V usage is TRBV7-9 and J usage is TRBJ2-7; no clear D gene. Between the trimmed V and J ends, which lost 3 bases and 5 bases, there was a span of 8 bases. Germline V gene lookup returns CDR1 SEHNR and CDR2 FQNEAQ (reference sequence). This CDR3 contains 12 residues. The full variable domain, its missing parts supplied by reference TRBV7-9 and TRBJ2-7, is DTGVSQNPRHKITKRGQNVTFRCDPISEHNRLYWYRQTLGQGPEFLTYFQNEAQLEKSRLLSDRFSAERPKGSFSTLEIQRTEQGDSAMYLCASSFVSDEQYFGPGTRLTVT.

Only a few counts were recorded for this clone. The chain couples TRBV28 to TRBJ2-1; TRBD2 aligns across 12 bases. Germline CDR1 reads MDHEN; CDR2 reads SYDVKM. The CDR3 is 17 amino acids. J lost 2 bases, V lost 6 bases, and 8 bases had no gene match. In DNA form, the CDR3 reads TGTGCCAGCAGCACCTCGAGACTAGCGGGAGCCTACAATGAGCAGTTCTTC. Translating gives CASSTSRLAGAYNEQFF. The whole variable domain, filled in from reference TRBV28 and TRBJ2-1, reads DVKVTQSSRYLVKRTGEKVFLECVQDMDHENMFWYRQDPGLGLRLIYFSYDVKMKEKGDIPEGYSVSREKKERFSLILESASTNQTSMYLCASSTSRLAGAYNEQFFGPGTRLTVL.

The rearrangement uses TRBV9 and TRBJ2-3; the D gene is possibly TRBD2 (6 bases). Trimming stripped 1 base from V and 8 bases from J, with 23 bases between. Germline V gene sequence: CDR1 SGDLS, CDR2 YYNGEE. The CDR3 is 17 amino acids. CDR3 loop: CASSVMAGPTPGSTQYF. DNA for the CDR3: TGTGCCAGCAGCGTAATGGCGGGACCCACACCTGGGAGTACGCAGTATTTT. The whole variable domain, remainder taken from reference TRBV9 and TRBJ2-3, is DSGVTQTPKHLITATGQRVTLRCSPRSGDLSVYWYQQSLDQGLQFLIQYYNGEERAKGNILERFSAQQFPDLHSELNLSSLELGDSALYFCASSVMAGPTPGSTQYFGPGTRLTVL.

The rearrangement joins TRBV2 to TRBJ2-2, with a weak D call TRBD2 (7 bases). V dropped 7 bases and J dropped 1 base, with 16 bases sitting between them. The CDR3 totals 16 residues. Germline CDR1 and CDR2: SNHLY and FYNNEI. This CDR3 reads CASTKWGGENTGELFF. In DNA, the CDR3 is TGTGCCAGCACCAAGTGGGGGGGCGAGAACACCGGGGAGCTGTTTTTT.

V gene TRBV2 combines with J gene TRBJ2-1; TRBD2 matches 9 bases. The CDR3 is made up of 15 amino acids. After removal of 2 bases from V and 10 bases from J, the junction contained 9 bases not matched to a gene. CDR1 is SNHLY and CDR2 is FYNNEI in the germline V gene. CDR3 sequence (DNA): TGTGCCAGCAGTGAACTGGCTAGCGGGACTCAAGAGCAGTTCTTC. Translating it yields CASSELASGTQEQFF.

The chain carries TRBV19 and TRBJ2-5; D may be TRBD1 (5 bases). Trimming left V 4 bases short and J 5 bases short, with 17 bases between. The CDR3 has 15 amino acids. Germline assignment: CDR1 LNHDA and CDR2 SQIVND (reference sequence). CDR3 nucleotides: TGTGCCAGTAGTAACTGGCAGGGCGGTGGGGAGACCCAGTACTTC. Its translation is CASSNWQGGGETQYF.

The chain is built from TRBV15 and TRBJ2-7; 9 bases fit TRBD1. Per germline, CDR1 LNHNV and CDR2 YYDKDF (reference sequence). This CDR3 has 15 amino acids. Trimming at V came to 3 bases and at J to 5 bases, leaving 8 bases not matched to a gene. CDR3 nucleotides: TGTGCCACCAGCAGTCCCGGGACAGGGTCGCACGAGCAGTACTTC. Translating gives CATSSPGTGSHEQYF.

This clone was seen just once. The chain links TRBV7-7 to TRBJ2-1; 14 bases match TRBD2. CDR1 is SSHAT, CDR2 FNYEAQ, per germline (reference sequence). The CDR3 extends over 16 amino acids. V shed 6 bases, J shed 7 bases, and the junction held 8 bases outside the gene matches. CDR3 residues: CASSPGLAGARNEQFF. The CDR3 DNA follows: TGTGCCAGCAGTCCGGGACTAGCGGGAGCACGGAATGAGCAGTTCTTC.